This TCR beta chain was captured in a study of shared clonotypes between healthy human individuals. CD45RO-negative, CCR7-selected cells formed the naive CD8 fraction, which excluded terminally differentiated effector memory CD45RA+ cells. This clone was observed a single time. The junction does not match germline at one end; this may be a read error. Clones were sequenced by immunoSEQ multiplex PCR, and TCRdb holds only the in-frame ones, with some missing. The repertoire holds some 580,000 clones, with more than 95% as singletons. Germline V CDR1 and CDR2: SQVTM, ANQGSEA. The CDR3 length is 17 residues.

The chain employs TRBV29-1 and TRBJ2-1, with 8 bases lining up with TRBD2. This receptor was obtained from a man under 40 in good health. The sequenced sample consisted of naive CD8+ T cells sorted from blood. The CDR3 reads CSVEGASGSYSYNEQFF. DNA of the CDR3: TGCAGCGTCGAAGGTGCTAGCGGGTCATACTCCTACAATGAGCAGTTCTTC.